The 6 T cell receptor beta chains listed next were all sequenced from one sample in a study of blood T cell repertoires in COVID-19. The repertoire was sequenced with immunoSEQ multiplex PCR; TCRdb's copy has only in-frame clones and lacks some. The data hold over 150,000 clones, with 65% to 90% observed a single time. Specimen: peripheral blood. Receptor source: a woman aged 60-70 years with COVID-19, enrolled during active disease.

This clone was observed a few times. V usage is TRBV19 and J usage is TRBJ2-7; 8 nucleotides match TRBD1. With V trimmed by 6 bases and J by 6 bases, 13 bases remained unmatched. The germline V gene has CDR1 LNHDA and CDR2 SQIVND (reference sequence). This CDR3 comprises 15 residues. Here the CDR3 reads CASSPYQGARGEQYF. CDR3 nucleotide sequence: TGTGCCAGTAGCCCATATCAGGGGGCGAGGGGCGAGCAGTACTTC.

This chain links TRBV19 with TRBJ1-6; a possible D gene is TRBD1 (5 bases). The CDR3 consists of 15 residues. V dropped 1 base and J dropped 6 bases, with 10 bases sitting between them. Germline CDR1 and CDR2: LNHDA and SQIVND (reference sequence). The CDR3 loop is CASSIVQQVNSPLHF. CDR3 in DNA: TGTGCCAGTAGTATAGTTCAACAGGTTAATTCACCCCTCCACTTT.

The gene calls are TRBV7-6 and TRBJ2-2, with unresolved D. Germline V gene data show CDR1 as SGHVS and CDR2 as FNYEAQ. Trimming took 0 bases from V and 7 from J, leaving 9 bases between them. This CDR3 spans 14 amino acids. CDR3 in DNA: TGTGCCAGCAGCTTAGCGGCCCGGGTCGGGGAGCTGTTTTTT. Its protein product is CASSLAARVGELFF.

The CDR3 is CASSLSAGAGQPQHF. CDR3 sequence (DNA): TGTGCCAGCAGCTTATCGGCGGGGGCAGGGCAGCCCCAGCATTTT. V is TRBV7-6 and J is TRBJ1-5; tentative D call: TRBD1 (6 bases). Trimming pared 2 bases from V and 7 bases from J, leaving 15 bases between. Germline V CDR1 and CDR2: SGHVS, FNYEAQ. The CDR3 runs to 15 residues.

The chain links TRBV11-2 to TRBJ1-3; no reliable D call. The CDR3 has 11 amino acids. Trimming took off 1 base at V and 8 bases at J, with 3 bases between the two ends. Germline values: CDR1 SGHAT, CDR2 FQNNGV. CDR3 coding DNA: TGTGCCAGCAGCTTAGCTGACACCATATATTTT. The encoded protein is CASSLADTIYF.

CDR3 residues: CSVEARTSGTIKFF. In DNA, the CDR3 is TGCAGCGTTGAAGCTAGGACTAGCGGAACAATAAAGTTCTTC. V gene TRBV29-1 combines with J gene TRBJ2-1; the match to TRBD2 covers 10 bases. This CDR3 region has 14 residues. The V gene end was trimmed by 1 base and the J gene end by 14 bases; junction bases not matched to a gene: 11. CDR1 SQVTM and CDR2 ANQGSEA come from the germline V gene.